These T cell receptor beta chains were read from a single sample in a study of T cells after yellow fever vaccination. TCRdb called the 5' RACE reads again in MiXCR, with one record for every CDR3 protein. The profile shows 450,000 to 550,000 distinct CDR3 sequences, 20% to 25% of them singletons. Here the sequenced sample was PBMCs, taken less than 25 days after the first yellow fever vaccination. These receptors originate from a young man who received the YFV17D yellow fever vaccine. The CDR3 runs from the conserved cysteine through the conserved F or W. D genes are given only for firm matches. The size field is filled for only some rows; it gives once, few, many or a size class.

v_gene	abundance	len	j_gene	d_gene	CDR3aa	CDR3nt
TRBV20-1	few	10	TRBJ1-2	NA	CSASGKGYTF	TGCAGTGCTAGTGGGAAGGGCTACACCTTC
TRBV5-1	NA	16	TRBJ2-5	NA	CASRTPPGPSQETQYF	TGCGCCAGCAGAACGCCTCCGGGACCATCCCAAGAGACCCAGTACTTC
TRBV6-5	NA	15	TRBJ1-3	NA	CASSFQGTPGNTIYF	TGTGCCAGCAGTTTCCAGGGGACTCCTGGAAACACCATATATTTT
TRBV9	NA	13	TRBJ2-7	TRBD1	CASSSGTGTVQYF	TGTGCCAGCAGCTCCGGGACAGGGACGGTGCAGTACTTC
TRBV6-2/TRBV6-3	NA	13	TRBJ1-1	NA	CASRGPVNTEAFF	TGTGCCAGCAGAGGGCCGGTGAACACTGAAGCTTTCTTT
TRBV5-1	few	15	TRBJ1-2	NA	CASSGSGTSNYGYTF	TGCGCCAGCAGCGGTTCGGGGACATCTAACTATGGCTACACCTTC
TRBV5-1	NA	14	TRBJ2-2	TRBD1	CASSLGTGQGELFF	TGCGCCAGCAGCCTAGGGACAGGGCAAGGGGAGCTGTTTTTT
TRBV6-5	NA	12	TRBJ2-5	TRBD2	CASSYASGTQYF	TGTGCCAGCAGTTACGCTAGCGGGACCCAGTACTTC
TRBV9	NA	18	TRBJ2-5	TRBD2	CASSVAPGTSGGGETQYF	TGTGCCAGCAGCGTAGCCCCCGGGACTAGCGGGGGTGGGGAGACCCAGTACTTC
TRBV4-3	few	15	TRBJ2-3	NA	CASSQEGRNTDTQYF	TGCGCCAGCAGCCAAGAGGGCCGGAACACAGATACGCAGTATTTT
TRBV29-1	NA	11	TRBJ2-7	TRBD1	CSGGTAYEQYF	TGCAGCGGAGGGACAGCCTACGAGCAGTACTTC
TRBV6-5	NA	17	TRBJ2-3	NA	CASSYSIIAGSGDTQYF	TGTGCCAGCAGTTACTCGATTATTGCGGGGTCGGGAGATACGCAGTATTTT
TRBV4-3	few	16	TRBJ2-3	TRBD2	CASSPQGTSGTDTQYF	TGCGCCAGCAGCCCTCAGGGTACTAGCGGTACAGATACGCAGTATTTT
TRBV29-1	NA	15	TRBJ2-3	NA	CSVEGHILRTDTQYF	TGCAGCGTTGAGGGACACATACTTCGCACAGATACGCAGTATTTT
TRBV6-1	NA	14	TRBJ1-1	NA	CASRLGLTNTEAFF	TGTGCCAGCAGGCTCGGACTGACGAACACTGAAGCTTTCTTT
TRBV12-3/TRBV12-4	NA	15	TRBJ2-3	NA	CASSLRGGETDTQYF	TGTGCCAGCAGCTTGAGGGGGGGGGAGACAGATACGCAGTATTTT
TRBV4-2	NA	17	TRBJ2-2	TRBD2	CASRRLAGDQNTGELFF	TGTGCCAGCAGAAGACTAGCGGGGGACCAAAACACCGGGGAGCTGTTTTTT
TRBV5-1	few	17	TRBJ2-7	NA	CASSLSPTNLISYEQYF	TGCGCCAGCAGCCTTTCGCCGACAAACCTCATCTCCTACGAGCAGTACTTC
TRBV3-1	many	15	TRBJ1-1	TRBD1	CASSQEGQGVTEAFF	TGTGCCAGCAGCCAAGAAGGACAGGGTGTCACTGAAGCTTTCTTT
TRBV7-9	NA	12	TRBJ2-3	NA	CASTPGPDTQYF	TGTGCCAGCACCCCCGGCCCAGATACGCAGTATTTT
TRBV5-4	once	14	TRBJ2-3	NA	CASSFGLLFDTQYF	TGTGCCAGCAGCTTCGGGCTCCTCTTCGATACGCAGTATTTT
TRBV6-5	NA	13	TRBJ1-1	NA	CASSFRRGTEAFF	TGTGCCAGCAGTTTCCGACGGGGCACTGAAGCTTTCTTT
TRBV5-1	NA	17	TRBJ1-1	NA	CASSLGRIPLTKIEAFF	TGCGCCAGCAGCTTGGGAAGGATCCCCTTGACCAAGATTGAAGCTTTCTTT
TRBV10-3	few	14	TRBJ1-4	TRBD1	CAISSGTGDEKLFF	TGTGCCATCAGCTCCGGGACAGGGGATGAAAAACTGTTTTTT
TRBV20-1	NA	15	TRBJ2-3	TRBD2	CSARVRGGASDTQYF	TGCAGTGCTAGAGTACGCGGGGGGGCATCAGATACGCAGTATTTT
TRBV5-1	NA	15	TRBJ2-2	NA	CASSLSGPTAGELFF	TGCGCCAGCAGCTTATCGGGTCCCACCGCCGGGGAGCTGTTTTTT
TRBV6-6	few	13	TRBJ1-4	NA	CASSRGTPEKLFF	TGTGCCAGCAGCCGCGGGACACCCGAAAAACTGTTTTTT
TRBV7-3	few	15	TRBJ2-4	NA	CASSDGRLEGNIQYF	TGTGCCAGCAGCGACGGACGCCTGGAAGGGAACATTCAGTACTTC
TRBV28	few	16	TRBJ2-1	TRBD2	CASRYHTGGEYNEQFF	TGTGCCAGCAGGTACCACACGGGGGGGGAGTACAATGAGCAGTTCTTC
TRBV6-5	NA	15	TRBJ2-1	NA	CASSYSTNSYNEQFF	TGTGCCAGCAGTTACTCGACCAACTCCTACAATGAGCAGTTCTTC
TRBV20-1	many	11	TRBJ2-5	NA	CGGLYQETQYF	TGCGGGGGCCTGTACCAAGAGACCCAGTACTTC
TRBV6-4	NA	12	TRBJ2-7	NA	CASSESHYEQYF	TGTGCCAGCAGTGAAAGTCACTACGAGCAGTACTTC
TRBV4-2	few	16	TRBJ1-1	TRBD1	CASSQKGTGGSSEAFF	TGTGCCAGCAGCCAAAAAGGGACAGGGGGCTCCTCTGAAGCTTTCTTT
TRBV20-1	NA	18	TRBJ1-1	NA	CSARRTPGLGEENTEAFF	TGCAGTGCTAGAAGGACCCCGGGACTGGGAGAGGAGAACACTGAAGCTTTCTTT
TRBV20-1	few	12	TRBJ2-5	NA	CSGLTDQETQYF	TGCAGTGGGTTGACAGACCAAGAGACCCAGTACTTC
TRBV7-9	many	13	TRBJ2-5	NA	CASSTGGQETQYF	TGCGCCAGCTCTACAGGTGGACAAGAGACCCAGTACTTC
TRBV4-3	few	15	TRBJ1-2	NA	CASSQEPGKSGGYTF	TGCGCCAGCAGCCAAGAACCCGGGAAGAGTGGTGGCTACACCTTC
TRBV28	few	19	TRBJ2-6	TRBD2	CASSLWWLAGQAGANVLTF	TGTGCCAGCAGTTTATGGTGGTTAGCGGGGCAAGCGGGGGCCAACGTCCTGACTTTC
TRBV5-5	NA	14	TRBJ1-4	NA	CASSLVYTGEKLFF	TGTGCCAGCAGCTTGGTCTACACGGGGGAAAAACTGTTTTTT
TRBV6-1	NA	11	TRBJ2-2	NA	CASPGPGELFF	TGTGCCAGTCCAGGGCCCGGGGAGCTGTTTTTT
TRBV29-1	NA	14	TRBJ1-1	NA	CSVVSGGPDTEAFF	TGCAGCGTTGTCTCGGGGGGGCCGGACACTGAAGCTTTCTTT
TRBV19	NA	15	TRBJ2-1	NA	CASSIIGLPFNEQFF	TGTGCCAGTAGTATAATCGGGTTACCATTCAATGAGCAGTTCTTC
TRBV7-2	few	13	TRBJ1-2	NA	CASSLDIALGYTF	TGTGCCAGCAGCTTAGACATAGCACTTGGCTACACCTTC
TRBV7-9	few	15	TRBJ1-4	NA	CASSSLTYFNEKLFF	TGTGCCAGCAGCAGCTTGACATACTTTAATGAAAAACTGTTTTTT
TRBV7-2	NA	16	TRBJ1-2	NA	CASSSYSWGADYGYTF	TGTGCCAGCAGCTCGTATTCGTGGGGGGCCGACTATGGCTACACCTTC
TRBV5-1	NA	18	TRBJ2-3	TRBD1	CASSLGPTTGTGYDTQYF	TGCGCCAGCAGCTTGGGGCCTACCACCGGGACAGGATACGATACGCAGTATTTT
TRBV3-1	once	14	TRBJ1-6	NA	CASSQDWIGSPLHF	TGTGCCAGCAGCCAAGATTGGATCGGATCACCCCTCCACTTT
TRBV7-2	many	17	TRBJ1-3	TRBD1	CASSLRSWDRGENTIYF	TGTGCCAGCAGCTTACGTTCGTGGGACAGGGGTGAAAACACCATATATTTT
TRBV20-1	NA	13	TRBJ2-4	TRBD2	CSAHAPGGGIQYF	TGCAGTGCTCACGCCCCGGGAGGAGGCATTCAGTACTTC
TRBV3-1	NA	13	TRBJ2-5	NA	CASSQGVRETQYF	TGTGCCAGCAGCCAAGGGGTGAGGGAGACCCAGTACTTC
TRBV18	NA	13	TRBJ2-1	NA	CASQLPPRNEQFF	TGTGCCAGTCAGCTTCCCCCACGAAATGAGCAGTTCTTC
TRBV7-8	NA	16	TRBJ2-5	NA	CASSLDWGSLTETQYF	TGTGCCAGCAGCTTAGATTGGGGCAGCCTCACTGAGACCCAGTACTTC
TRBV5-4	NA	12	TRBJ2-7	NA	CASSLAGREQYF	TGTGCCAGCAGCTTGGCGGGGCGGGAGCAGTACTTC
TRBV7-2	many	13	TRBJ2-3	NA	CASSLEGPDTQYF	TGTGCCAGCAGCTTAGAGGGACCAGATACGCAGTATTTT
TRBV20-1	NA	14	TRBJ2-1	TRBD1	CSAKRDRGYNEQFF	TGCAGTGCTAAAAGGGACAGGGGGTACAATGAGCAGTTCTTC
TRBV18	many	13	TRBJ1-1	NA	CASSPNPGNEAFF	TGTGCCAGCTCACCAAATCCAGGCAATGAAGCTTTCTTT
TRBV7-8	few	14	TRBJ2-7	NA	CASSLVSKFYEQYF	TGTGCCAGCAGCTTAGTTTCGAAGTTTTACGAGCAGTACTTC